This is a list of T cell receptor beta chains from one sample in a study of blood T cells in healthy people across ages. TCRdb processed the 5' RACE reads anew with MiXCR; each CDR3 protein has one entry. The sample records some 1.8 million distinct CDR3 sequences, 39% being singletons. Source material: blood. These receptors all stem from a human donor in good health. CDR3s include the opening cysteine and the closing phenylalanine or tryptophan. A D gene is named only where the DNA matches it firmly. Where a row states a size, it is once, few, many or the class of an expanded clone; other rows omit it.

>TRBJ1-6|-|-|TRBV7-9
CASSLVVNGALQDSPLHF
TGTGCCAGCAGCTTAGTGGTTAACGGGGCACTTCAGGATTCACCCCTCCACTTT
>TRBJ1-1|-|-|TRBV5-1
CASSPREGVNTEAFF
TGCGCCAGCAGCCCCAGGGAGGGGGTGAACACTGAAGCTTTCTTT
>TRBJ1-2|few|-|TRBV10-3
CAISEGQGNGYTF
TGTGCCATCAGTGAGGGGCAGGGGAATGGCTACACCTTC
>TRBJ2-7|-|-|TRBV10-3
CAIGRSTDYEQYF
TGTGCCATCGGACGCTCCACAGACTACGAGCAGTACTTC
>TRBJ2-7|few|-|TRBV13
CASSLGTITPGVRYF
TGTGCCAGCAGCTTAGGAACTATCACCCCCGGTGTTCGGTACTTC
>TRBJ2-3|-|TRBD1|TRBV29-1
CSVDPQGADTQYF
TGCAGCGTTGACCCACAGGGGGCAGATACGCAGTATTTT
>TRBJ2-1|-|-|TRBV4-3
CASSPRWGTTYNEQFF
TGCGCCAGCAGCCCCCGATGGGGGACCACCTACAATGAGCAGTTCTTC
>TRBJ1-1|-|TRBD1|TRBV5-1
CASSLTRGQGTEAFF
TGCGCCAGCAGCTTGACTAGGGGACAGGGGACTGAAGCTTTCTTT
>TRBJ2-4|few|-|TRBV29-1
CSAAGLTNGDIQYF
TGCAGCGCCGCCGGGCTCACTAACGGGGACATTCAGTACTTC
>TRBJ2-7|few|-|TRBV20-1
CSARDLARGEGKQYF
TGCAGTGCTAGAGATTTGGCTAGGGGGGAAGGCAAGCAGTACTTC
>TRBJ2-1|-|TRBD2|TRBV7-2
CASSLGSLAGGQGEQFF
TGTGCCAGCAGCTTAGGGTCCCTAGCGGGGGGGCAGGGTGAGCAGTTCTTC
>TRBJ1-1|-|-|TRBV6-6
CAGNHLTGTGMNTEAFF
TGTGCCGGCAACCACCTAACCGGGACGGGGATGAACACTGAAGCTTTCTTT
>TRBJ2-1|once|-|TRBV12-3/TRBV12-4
CASSLSSTYNEQFF
TGTGCCAGCAGTTTATCGAGTACCTACAATGAGCAGTTCTTC
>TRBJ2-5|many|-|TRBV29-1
CSVETTGPGPQETQYF
TGCAGCGTTGAGACGACGGGGCCAGGTCCCCAAGAGACCCAGTACTTC
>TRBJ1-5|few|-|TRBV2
CASSPDRKNQPQHF
TGTGCCAGCAGTCCCGATAGGAAGAATCAGCCCCAGCATTTT
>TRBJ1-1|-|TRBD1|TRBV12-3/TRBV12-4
CASSLGQATAFF
TGTGCCAGCAGTCTCGGACAGGCCACTGCTTTCTTT
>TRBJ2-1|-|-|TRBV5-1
CASSFGGSRLRNEQFF
TGCGCCAGCAGCTTTGGGGGGAGTAGGCTCCGCAATGAGCAGTTCTTC
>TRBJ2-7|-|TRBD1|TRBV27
CASSLSGQGQLEQYF
TGTGCCAGCAGTTTATCGGGACAGGGGCAGTTAGAGCAGTACTTC
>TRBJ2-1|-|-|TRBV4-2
CASRKGGGNEQFF
TGTGCCAGCAGGAAGGGAGGCGGCAATGAGCAGTTCTTC
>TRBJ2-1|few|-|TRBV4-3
CASSQGDSRGPYNEQFF
TGCGCCAGCAGCCAAGGCGACAGCCGGGGACCCTACAATGAGCAGTTCTTC
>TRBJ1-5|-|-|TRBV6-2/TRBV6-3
CASRNNQPQHF
TGTGCCAGCAGGAATAATCAGCCCCAGCATTTT
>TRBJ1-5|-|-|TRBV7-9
CASSPLRGRPQHF
TGTGCCAGCAGCCCACTCCGGGGACGGCCCCAGCATTTT
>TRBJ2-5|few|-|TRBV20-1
CSARGKSQGLENVGGTQYF
TGCAGTGCTAGAGGCAAATCACAGGGCCTTGAGAACGTCGGAGGGACCCAGTACTTC
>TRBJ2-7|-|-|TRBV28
CASTGQSSYEQYF
TGTGCCAGCACCGGACAGTCATCCTACGAGCAGTACTTC
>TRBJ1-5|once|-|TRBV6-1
CASSGALGVLPQHF
TGTGCCAGCAGTGGGGCCTTGGGGGTATTGCCCCAGCATTTT
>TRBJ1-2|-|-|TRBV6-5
CASSYSVTAYDYTF
TGTGCCAGCAGTTACTCGGTTACGGCCTATGACTACACCTTC
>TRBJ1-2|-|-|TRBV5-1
CASSLFAEYGYTF
TGCGCCAGCAGCTTGTTTGCTGAATATGGCTACACCTTC
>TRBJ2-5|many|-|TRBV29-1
CSVETQYF
TGCAGCGTTGAGACCCAGTACTTC
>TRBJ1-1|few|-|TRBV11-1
CASSSGPLHFSYPTPALEAFF
TGTGCCAGCAGCTCAGGACCCCTGCACTTTTCGTACCCAACTCCTGCACTGGAAGCTTTCTTT
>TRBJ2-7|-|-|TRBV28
CASSFEFGGGQYYEQYF
TGTGCCAGCAGTTTTGAATTCGGGGGGGGACAGTACTACGAGCAGTACTTC
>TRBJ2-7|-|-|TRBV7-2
CASSLEGTAAYEQYF
TGTGCCAGCAGCTTAGAAGGGACGGCTGCCTACGAGCAGTACTTC
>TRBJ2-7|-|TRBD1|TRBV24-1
CATSDSRRETGGDEQYF
TGTGCCACCAGTGATTCAAGAAGAGAGACAGGGGGTGACGAGCAGTACTTC
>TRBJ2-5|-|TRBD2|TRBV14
CASSQAGGLWTQYF
TGTGCCAGCAGCCAAGCGGGGGGGCTATGGACCCAGTACTTC
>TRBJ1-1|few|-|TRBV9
CASSAEGYTEAFF
TGTGCCAGCAGCGCCGAGGGGTACACTGAAGCTTTCTTT
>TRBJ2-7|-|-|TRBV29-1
CSVAGTVHEQYF
TGCAGCGTTGCGGGGACCGTCCACGAGCAGTACTTC
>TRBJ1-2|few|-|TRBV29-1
CSVKTDVRSGYTF
TGCAGCGTTAAGACAGACGTAAGGTCGGGCTACACCTTC
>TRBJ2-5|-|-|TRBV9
CASSVDGDPEAETPYF
TGTGCCAGCAGCGTAGACGGCGACCCTGAAGCTGAGACCCCGTACTTC
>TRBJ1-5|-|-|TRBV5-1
CASSLREGSQPQHF
TGCGCCAGCAGCTTGAGGGAGGGAAGTCAGCCCCAGCATTTT
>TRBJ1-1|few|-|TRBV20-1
CSARDPGTTVQAFF
TGCAGTGCTAGAGATCCGGGGACGACAGTGCAAGCTTTCTTT